This entry lists 28 T cell receptor beta chains sequenced from one sample in a study of T cells in Graves' hyperthyroidism and ophthalmopathy. There were TCR beta CDR3 regions amplified from RNA transcripts. The HTBI primer set drove a first-round RT-PCR of the TCR CDR3. TCRdb passed the multiplex PCR reads through MiXCR, listing each CDR3 protein once. The data show roughly 500,000 distinct CDR3 sequences, roughly 46% seen once. The material sequenced was peripheral blood or thyroid tissue (not recorded which). The receptor set was obtained from an adult woman with Graves' disease, either hyperthyroidism or ophthalmopathy (not recorded which).

J is TRBJ2-3 and V is TRBV5-1; D unresolved. This CDR3 spans 14 amino acids. V was clipped by 7 bases and J by 2 bases, with 14 bases between them. Germline values: CDR1 SGHRS, CDR2 YFSETQ. The CDR3 nucleotides are TGCGCCAGCCGCCCGGGCCTAATCACAGATACGCAGTATTTT. Amino acid sequence: CASRPGLITDTQYF.

CDR3 protein: CASIFRKGGHKETQYF. The CDR3 DNA reads TGTGCCAGCATCTTTAGAAAGGGCGGGCACAAAGAGACCCAGTACTTC. This rearrangement joins TRBV7-2 to TRBJ2-5; TRBD2 might be the D (5 bases). Deletions cut 7 bases from V and 3 bases from J, with 21 bases between. The germline V gene encodes CDR1 SGHTA and CDR2 FQGNSA. The CDR3 is 16 amino acids.

The chain combines TRBV28 with TRBJ2-6, with a tentative D call TRBD2 (6 bases). V was clipped by 3 bases and J by 2 bases, with 8 bases between them. Per the germline V gene, CDR1 is MDHEN and CDR2 is SYDVKM. The CDR3 contains 15 residues. The CDR3 region has the DNA TGTGCCAGCAGTTTGCGGGGACCTGGGGCCAACGTCCTGACTTTC. Translated: CASSLRGPGANVLTF.

The genes are TRBV19 and TRBJ2-5, with 7 bases aligning to TRBD2. The J call may be faulty, since TRBJ2-1 better matches the DNA end. Germline CDR1 reads LNHDA; CDR2 reads SQIVND (reference sequence). CDR3 length equals 16 residues. CDR3 sequence: CASSNPPSGAYNEQFF. CDR3 nucleotides: TGTGCCAGTAGTAACCCCCCCAGCGGGGCCTACAATGAGCAGTTCTTC.

This clonotype showed up many times. The chain combines TRBV20-1 with TRBJ1-5, with 8 nucleotides matching TRBD1. In germline, CDR1 is DFQATT, CDR2 SNEGSKA (reference sequence). J lost 6 bases, V lost 5 bases, and 12 bases had no gene match. The CDR3 totals 15 residues. The CDR3 protein is CSAGPGQGGGQPQHF. CDR3 in DNA: TGCAGTGCTGGACCAGGACAGGGCGGCGGTCAGCCCCAGCATTTT.

This clonotype has a count of ten or more. V usage is TRBV5-8 and J usage is TRBJ1-4, with a tentative D call TRBD1 (6 bases). CDR3 length equals 15 residues. The V end lost 2 bases, the J end lost 8 bases, and 16 bases lay between the germline ends. Germline CDR1 and CDR2: SGHTS and YDEGEE. This chain's CDR3 is CASSFGGAYLEKLFF. DNA of the CDR3: TGTGCCAGCAGCTTTGGGGGGGCCTACCTGGAAAAACTGTTTTTT. The full variable domain, completed using reference TRBV5-8 and TRBJ1-4, is EAGVTQSPTHLIKTRGQQATLRCSPISGHTSVYWYQQALGLGLQFLLWYDEGEERNRGNFPPRFSGRQFPNYSSELNVNALELEDSALYLCASSFGGAYLEKLFFGSGTQLSVL.

The V and J genes are TRBV2 and TRBJ2-6; D might be TRBD1 (5 bases). The CDR3 runs 16 residues. The germline V gene encodes CDR1 SNHLY and CDR2 FYNNEI. The V and J ends lost 8 bases and 0 bases respectively, with 14 bases between them. CDR3: CASFPGANSGANVLTF. The CDR3 nucleotides read TGTGCCAGCTTTCCTGGGGCTAACTCTGGGGCCAACGTCCTGACTTTC. Variable domain in full (rest from reference TRBV2 and TRBJ2-6): EPEVTQTPSHQVTQMGQEVILRCVPISNHLYFYWYRQILGQKVEFLVSFYNNEISEKSEIFDDQFSVERPDGSNFTLKIRSTKLEDSAMYFCASFPGANSGANVLTFGAGSRLTVL.

V gene TRBV19 combines with J gene TRBJ1-6; D uncertain. This CDR3 has 14 residues. The V gene's germline CDR1 is LNHDA and CDR2 SQIVND (reference sequence). V was pared by 9 bases and J by 5 bases, with 14 bases between. CDR3 nucleotides: TGTGCCAGCGATCCGATGGGCCATAATTCACCCCTCCACTTT. Its translation is CASDPMGHNSPLHF. Full variable domain (missing parts from reference TRBV19 and TRBJ1-6): DGGITQSPKYLFRKEGQNVTLSCEQNLNHDAMYWYRQDPGQGLRLIYYSQIVNDFQKGDIAEGYSVSREKKESFPLTVTSAQKNPTAFYLCASDPMGHNSPLHFGNGTRLTVT.

This clonotype has a count of ten or more. This chain links TRBV9 with TRBJ1-3; D gene ambiguous. This CDR3 is built from 14 residues. The germline CDR1 and CDR2 sequences are SGDLS and YYNGEE. The germline V and J ends were trimmed by 0 bases and 0 bases, with 4 bases remaining between them. The CDR3 DNA reads as TGTGCCAGCAGCGTAGAGTTCTCTGGAAACACCATATATTTT. It translates to CASSVEFSGNTIYF.

This clonotype appeared many times. The gene calls are TRBV7-9 and TRBJ2-2; 7 bases line up with TRBD2. There are 16 residues in the CDR3. After removal of 5 bases from V and 8 bases from J, the junction contained 14 bases not matched to a gene. CDR1 SEHNR and CDR2 FQNEAQ come from the germline V gene (reference sequence). The CDR3 loop is CASSQRRGALAGELFF. As DNA, the CDR3 is TGTGCCAGCAGCCAGAGAAGGGGCGCACTAGCGGGGGAGCTGTTTTTT.

There are many counts of this clonotype. The chain carries TRBV5-1 and TRBJ2-2; D uncertain. CDR3 length: 13 amino acids. V was trimmed by 2 bases and J by 5 bases, leaving 7 bases between them. Germline V gene lookup returns CDR1 SGHRS and CDR2 YFSETQ. Here the CDR3 reads CASSFGSTGELFF. The CDR3 nucleotides are TGCGCCAGCAGCTTTGGGTCGACCGGGGAGCTGTTTTTT.

This chain joins TRBV7-9 and TRBJ2-5; TRBD1 matches at 7 bases. Germline CDR1 reads SEHNR; CDR2 reads FQNEAQ (reference sequence). V shed 0 bases and J 1 base; nucleotides not matched to a gene: 8. The CDR3 length is 17 residues. CDR3 sequence (DNA): TGTGCCAGCAGCTTAGCTCCGTTCGGGACAGCCCAAGAGACCCAGTACTTC. This codes for CASSLAPFGTAQETQYF.

This clonotype was counted a few times. The J gene is TRBJ2-5, the V gene TRBV5-5; possible D gene TRBD1, 6 bases. The length of the CDR3 is 12 residues. V was cut by 3 bases and J by 4 bases, with 7 bases left in between. Germline V gene data show CDR1 as SGHKS and CDR2 as YYEKEE (reference sequence). This chain's CDR3 is CASSYRVETQYF. CDR3 sequence (DNA): TGTGCCAGCAGCTACAGGGTAGAGACCCAGTACTTC.

The chain carries TRBV5-1 and TRBJ1-1, with D maybe TRBD1 (6 bases). Germline assignment: CDR1 SGHRS and CDR2 YFSETQ. CDR3 size: 14 residues. V lost 2 bases and J lost 5, with 13 bases in between. CDR3 residues: CASSFGTGTTEAFF. In DNA form, the CDR3 reads TGCGCCAGCAGCTTTGGTACAGGGACTACTGAAGCTTTCTTT.

This clonotype was counted between two and nine times. The gene calls are TRBV29-1 and TRBJ2-2; 12 bases map to TRBD2. V was pared by 0 bases and J by 3 bases, with 5 bases of the junction left unmatched. Germline CDR1 and CDR2: SQVTM and ANQGSEA. The CDR3 runs 17 residues. DNA for the CDR3: TGCAGCGTTGAAGATCCCAGACTAGCGGGAGACACCGGGGAGCTGTTTTTT. Encoded protein: CSVEDPRLAGDTGELFF.

The chain recombines TRBV24-1 with TRBJ2-7; 9 bases line up with TRBD1. Germline trimming cut 7 bases from V and 7 bases from J; bases unmatched to any gene: 13. Per the germline V gene, CDR1 is KGHDR and CDR2 is SFDVKD. This CDR3 has 15 residues. The CDR3 region is CATSSTGQGVGEQYF. DNA of the CDR3: TGTGCCACCAGCTCAACGGGACAGGGAGTTGGAGAGCAGTACTTC.

A single count supports this clonotype. The chain joins TRBV19 to TRBJ1-5, with D possibly being TRBD1 (6 bases). V lost 5 bases and J 5 bases, leaving 13 bases between the germline ends. The CDR3 covers 14 residues. Germline V lookup: CDR1 LNHDA, CDR2 SQIVND (reference sequence). The CDR3 region is CASSLTGIYQPQHF. The DNA for the CDR3 is TGTGCCAGTAGTCTGACAGGTATTTATCAGCCCCAGCATTTT.

A few counts support this clonotype. The chain joins TRBV2 to TRBJ2-5, with 7 bases that match TRBD2. CDR1 and CDR2 (germline): SNHLY, FYNNEI. The CDR3 contains 15 residues. V trimming: 6 bases; J trimming: 2 bases; junction bases outside the gene matches: 9. CDR3 nucleotide sequence: TGTGCCAGCAGCGGCGGGGGACTGGTACAAGAGACCCAGTACTTC. It codes for CASSGGGLVQETQYF.

This clonotype was picked up many times. This chain links TRBV7-2 with TRBJ1-6; D is undetermined. The CDR3 loop spans 15 amino acids. The germline gives CDR1 SGHTA, CDR2 FQGNSA. Trimming removed 1 base from V and 10 bases from J, with 14 bases in between. CDR3 amino acids: CASSLVRNLRSPLHF. As DNA, the CDR3 is TGTGCCAGCAGCTTAGTGAGGAATCTTCGGTCACCCCTCCACTTT. The variable domain in full, completed from reference TRBV7-2 and TRBJ1-6, reads GAGVSQSPSNKVTEKGKDVELRCDPISGHTALYWYRQSLGQGLEFLIYFQGNSAPDKSGLPSDRFSAERTGGSVSTLTIQRTQQEDSAVYLCASSLVRNLRSPLHFGNGTRLTVT.

In its sample, this clonotype was seen a few times. The chain couples TRBV10-3 to TRBJ2-3; the D gene is possibly TRBD1 (5 bases). This CDR3 contains 12 residues. Trimming removed 10 bases from V and 2 bases from J, with 10 bases in between. Per the germline V gene, CDR1 is ENHRY and CDR2 is SYGVKD. CDR3: CATGQPTDTQYF. CDR3 DNA: TGTGCCACAGGACAACCCACAGATACGCAGTATTTT.

The chain carries TRBV12-3 or TRBV12-4 and TRBJ1-4; a weak D match, TRBD1 (5 bases). The CDR3 loop spans 13 amino acids. The ends were cut back, 5 bases at V and 9 bases at J, with 13 bases in the middle. In DNA form, the CDR3 reads TGTGCCAGCAGTCAAAGGGGCCTTAAAAAACTGTTTTTT. This sequence encodes CASSQRGLKKLFF.

This clonotype was observed once. This likely comes from a read error, as the CDR3 has no conserved phenylalanine or tryptophan at its end. The DNA is omitted, as the CDR3 cannot be located on it reliably, and the CDR3 follows TCRdb's listing. The genes are TRBV12-3 or TRBV12-4 and TRBJ1-2. The CDR3 region is 9 residues in length, termini included. CDR3 in amino acids: CASSLRTSG.

This clonotype appeared many times. The chain joins TRBV4-1 to TRBJ1-1, with a weak D call TRBD1 (6 bases). The CDR3 totals 16 residues. Germline CDR1 and CDR2: MGHRA and YSYEKL. V dropped 1 base and J dropped 4 bases, with 16 bases sitting between them. CDR3 sequence: CASSQGGAGVGTEAFF. The CDR3 DNA sequence: TGCGCCAGCAGCCAAGGGGGAGCAGGGGTTGGCACTGAAGCTTTCTTT.

The genes are TRBV15 and TRBJ1-1; 8 bases match TRBD1. CDR1 is LNHNV, CDR2 YYDKDF, per germline (reference sequence). The length of the CDR3 is 17 residues. Losses at the gene ends were 1 base for V and 0 bases for J; bases not matched to a gene: 7. In DNA, the CDR3 is TGTGCCACCAGCAGAGGAAACAGGGGGGCCCTGAACACTGAAGCTTTCTTT. Its protein is CATSRGNRGALNTEAFF. Complete variable domain (other parts from reference TRBV15 and TRBJ1-1): DAMVIQNPRYQVTQFGKPVTLSCSQTLNHNVMYWYQQKSSQAPKLLFHYYDKDFNNEADTPDNFQSRRPNTSFCFLDIRSPGLGDTAMYLCATSRGNRGALNTEAFFGQGTRLTVV.

The chain is built from TRBV7-2 and TRBJ2-2, with TRBD2 identical over 8 bases. CDR1 is SGHTA and CDR2 is FQGNSA in the germline V gene. The junction had 11 bases not matched to a gene; V was cut back by 5 bases and J by 6 bases. This CDR3 region has 16 residues. The CDR3: CASSPRGLAEAGELFF. The CDR3 nucleotides read TGTGCCAGCAGCCCCAGAGGACTAGCTGAGGCCGGGGAGCTGTTTTTT.

This clonotype was picked up a small number of times. The V call is TRBV28, the J call TRBJ1-2, with D maybe TRBD1 (6 bases). Germline V gene sequence: CDR1 MDHEN, CDR2 SYDVKM. The CDR3 spans 16 residues. The V and J ends lost 6 bases and 5 bases respectively, with 22 bases between them. CDR3 in DNA: TGTGCCAGCAGGCGGGGGGCCCGCCTATCTCTATATGGCTACACCTTC. It encodes CASRRGARLSLYGYTF.

As regards this clonotype: A read error is likely, as this CDR3 ends without the conserved phenylalanine or tryptophan. No DNA is shown, since the ends of the CDR3 on it are uncertain; the CDR3 is the one TCRdb lists. V is TRBV5-1 and J is TRBJ1-3. The CDR3 is 8 amino acids in total, end residues counted. From germline, CDR1 is SGHRS and CDR2 YFSETQ. The CDR3: CASSSLLA.

The chain couples TRBV29-1 to TRBJ1-2; D is undetermined. Germline values: CDR1 SQVTM, CDR2 ANQGSEA. The V end lost 0 bases, the J end lost 6 bases, and 11 bases lay between the germline ends. The CDR3 contains 13 residues. The CDR3 DNA reads TGCAGCGTTGAAGACGGATGGGTCGATGGCTACACCTTC. It specifies CSVEDGWVDGYTF. Supplemented by reference TRBV29-1 and TRBJ1-2, the full variable domain reads SAVISQKPSRDICQRGTSLTIQCQVDSQVTMMFWYRQQPGQSLTLIATANQGSEATYESGFVIDKFPISRPNLTFSTLTVSNMSPEDSSIYLCSVEDGWVDGYTFGSGTRLTVV.